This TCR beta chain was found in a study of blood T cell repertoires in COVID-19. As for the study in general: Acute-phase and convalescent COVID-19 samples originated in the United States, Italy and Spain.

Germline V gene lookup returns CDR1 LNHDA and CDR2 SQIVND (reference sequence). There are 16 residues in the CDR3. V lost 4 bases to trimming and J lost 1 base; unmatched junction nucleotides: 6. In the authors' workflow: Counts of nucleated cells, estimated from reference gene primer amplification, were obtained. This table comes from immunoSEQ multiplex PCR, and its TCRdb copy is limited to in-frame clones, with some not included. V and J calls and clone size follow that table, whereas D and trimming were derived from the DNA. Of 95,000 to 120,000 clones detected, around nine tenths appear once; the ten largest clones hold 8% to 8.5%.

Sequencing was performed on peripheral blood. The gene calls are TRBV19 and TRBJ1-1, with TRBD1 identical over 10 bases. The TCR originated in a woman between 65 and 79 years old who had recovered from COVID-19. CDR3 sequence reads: CASSTRQGARNTEAFF. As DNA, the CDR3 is TGTGCCAGTAGTACCCGACAGGGGGCGAGGAACACTGAAGCTTTCTTT.